The subject of this entry is one TCR beta chain. The antigen it binds to is not known. Base qualities are not provided; no much larger clone lies one nucleotide away. Receptors were amplified or captured by the immunoSEQ multiplex PCR assay. For the multiplex PCR, a mixture combining 60 forward primers for TCR Vbeta segments and 13 reverse primers for TCR Jbeta segments was used. Amplification of the CDR3 region of rearranged TCR beta genes was performed with a multiplex PCR assay on genomic DNA. The amplified TCR beta libraries were sequenced on the Illumina HiSeq System as 87-base-pair reads. Regarding the original processing steps: A later analysis tallied some 79 million unique TCR beta chains across the 550 to 850 repertoires, and approximately 11 million of those chains were shared by two or more donors. A nearest-neighbor algorithm error-corrected the raw reads and collapsed the reads into unique sequences, merging closely related sequences to remove PCR and sequencing errors. Alignment of CDR3 sequences to IMGT reference sequences was used to assign V, D and J gene segments. For a sequence to be retained, a match of at least six nucleotides was required to both a V gene segment and a J gene segment. Rearrangements were classified as productive when the CDR3 lacked stop codons and remained in frame with V and J, and all other rearrangements were classified as non-productive. CDR3 was defined according to IMGT convention as the region running from the second conserved V-encoded cysteine to the conserved J-encoded phenylalanine. In an earlier analysis of around 600 of the donors, sequences lacking an unambiguous match to a single V gene segment were excluded. In an earlier analysis of a few hundred of the donors, V segments were called functional above 56.7% productive rearrangements and were called segregating when the between-donor standard deviation exceeded 5%. A statistical classification framework was built for diagnosing cytomegalovirus status from the catalog of TCR beta chain sequences. In a later analysis, TCR nucleotide sequences were compared against IMGT/GENE-DB human TR gene sequences so that V and J genes could be assigned. The TCRdist pipeline was used in a later analysis to assign CDR3 sequences and most-parsimonious VDJ recombination scenarios. In a later analysis, each TCR beta chain was defined by its CDR3 amino acid sequence together with its V-gene family, and reads without a unique V-gene family were excluded. A later analysis removed roughly 590 highly shared, low-generation-probability nucleotide sequences to deal with suspected cross-contamination and a sequencing artifact. In a later analysis, a clonal expansion index for each public chain was calculated from normalized within-repertoire ranks of inferred template counts. In a later analysis, generation probabilities were computed with a VDJ recombination model fitted to out-of-frame rearrangements, and the resulting probabilities were checked against IGoR. In a later analysis, TCR-TCR, TCR-HLA and TCR-CMV co-occurrence was scored with hypergeometric tests, and a repertoire-size bias correction was applied to TCR pairs. To estimate false discovery rates, a later analysis permuted the HLA or CMV assignments 20 times. In a later analysis, co-occurring TCRs were grouped with DBSCAN, and TCRdist sequence similarity was added when clustering was performed within HLA-allele-positive subsets. Co-occurrence clustering excluded repertoires with fewer than 30,000 or more than 120,000 public chains, plus five with anomalous nucleotide sharing. TCRdb holds this immuneACCESS table with in-frame rearrangements only. Some clones are missing; in checked studies, unresolved V genes explain under half, and the rest has no known cause. Clonal size and the V and J genes are those of that table, whereas D and trimming came from the DNA. This sample lists about 97,000 clones; about 70% were detected once. In total, the top ten clones hold 1.9% of the sample.

This sample was included in a study of cytomegalovirus exposure and HLA in healthy donors (dated by TCRdb to 2015 to 2018). With respect to the entire study: An earlier analysis of several hundred of the donors reported 276 Gb of sequence data and about 120 million unique TCR beta sequences obtained from some 170 million T cells. Roughly 300 gigabases of sequencing data and 91 million or so unique TCR sequences made up an early release that covered 500 to 650 HLA-typed donors. The genetic ancestry cluster associated with self-reported Caucasian donors included 81% of the approximately 410 genotyped donors. The study aimed to test whether signatures of past pathogen exposure could be identified by cataloging public T cell receptors. Using immunosequencing, the study profiled T cell repertoires from approximately 700 subjects and related those repertoires to cytomegalovirus serostatus. Besides the first cohort of about 730 subjects, a separate validation cohort made up of over 100 different subjects was used. To predict cytomegalovirus infection status, the study combined high-throughput TCR immunosequencing, statistical association of individual TCRs with disease status, and machine learning. A later analysis re-analyzed previously published TCR beta repertoires from roughly 600 donors and added high-resolution HLA genotyping to study TCR occurrence patterns. Rather than using new phenotypic data, the later analysis identified candidate immune exposures from TCR beta sequences and from how often those sequences occurred across donors. To decide whether each TCR beta V gene segment behaved as functional or pseudogenic, an earlier analysis of some 540 of the donors relied on high-throughput TCR beta sequencing. Donor age, sex, ethnicity and CMV serostatus were compiled alongside the repertoire data. In a later genetic analysis, genome-wide SNP genotypes for 398 of the 666 donors were used, and that subset was treated as a discovery cohort. All discovery cohort repertoires had been generated on a single sequencing platform. HLA typing included class I and class II loci at four-digit resolution. Typing coverage varied by locus: roughly 629-640 donors for A, B, C, DRB1 and DQB1; 522 for DQA1; nearly 610 for DPA1; roughly 450 for DPB1. Four to six DR-DQ haplotypes were handled as single units for association and clustering, since linkage in the cohort was strong. Among 300 to 500 genotyped donors of the cohort, an average of approximately 240,000 unique TCR beta nucleotide sequences was sequenced per donor, of which 15% to 20% were non-productive.

Taken from the germline V gene (reference sequence), the CDR1 and CDR2 loops are MNHNY and SVGAGI. The CDR3, from cysteine to phenylalanine, totals 15 residues. The entry retains the CDR3 DNA only, 45 bases that are in frame from base 1. V lost 4 bases and J lost 4 bases; the stretch between them is 14 bases long. Results and caveats for the whole study, not just this receptor: In vitro tests confirmed that a few of the cytomegalovirus-associated TCR beta chains recognize cytomegalovirus antigens. For the cohort, immune exposure information was limited to CMV serostatus. In a later analysis, HLA-associated TCR beta chains showed more clonal expansion and lower generation probabilities than non-associated chains that were equally common. Because HLA typing was unavailable for some donors at each locus, only the typed subset was used in association tests. Only TCR beta chains were sequenced in this cohort, and the absence of alpha or paired-chain data limited detectable features. V-gene and J-gene trimming of TCR beta chains was associated with a missense DCLRE1C variant in a later genetic analysis, and the association was replicated in an independent cohort. A further reported finding was that TCR beta sequences accurately predicted the HLA-A and HLA-B alleles for most subjects in the first cohort. An earlier analysis of around 500 of the donors showed that most TCR beta V segments appeared in productive rearrangements either about 87% or about 30% of the time, which broadly matched IMGT annotations. A cluster of highly shared sequence variants was judged likely to represent a technical artifact of the sequencing pipeline. Strong co-occurrence of HLA alleles, especially DR and DQ, made assigning TCR associations to individual alleles difficult. According to a later analysis, most CMV-associated TCR beta chains appeared to be HLA-restricted, and the HLA associations seemed to be driven largely by CMV exposure. Cytomegalovirus status was reported to be diagnosed by the classifier with high specificity and sensitivity in both the original and validation cohorts. Because the 87-base-pair reads could not distinguish some IMGT-functional V segments, including TRBV6-2 and TRBV6-3, those segments were excluded. Correlated functional status among segregating V segments might reflect linkage disequilibrium, but an unknown experimental factor could not be ruled out. It was suggested by the authors that the approach could potentially be generalized to other disease states and immunological phenotypes. A later analysis reported that several top co-occurrence clusters appeared linked to parvovirus B19, influenza, CMV and Epstein-Barr virus. In a later genetic analysis, fewer N-insertions in productive TCRs were reported among donors in an Asian-associated ancestry cluster than the approximately 670-donor mean. In a later analysis, the rate of TCR association differed among HLA loci, with DRB1 alleles having the most associated TCRs and HLA-C alleles having the fewest. The earlier analysis of around 600 of the donors excluded roughly 17 rarely observed V segments, including chromosome 9 orphons, because counts were too low. The study listed 150 to 200 TCR beta chains as associated with cytomegalovirus. While some public TCRs were present in many individuals, most TCR sequences turned up only very rarely across donors. Presence/absence analyses assumed roughly uniform sequencing depth across donors, an assumption that may not hold. At a false discovery rate of 0.05, a later analysis linked 15,000 to 20,000 TCR beta sequences to specific HLA alleles.

The cohort consisted of 650 to 850 healthy bone marrow donors. Cohort members were all nominally healthy when sampled, although unrecorded immune exposures were likely present. The donor tested CMV seronegative, placing the donor among the roughly 340 seronegative members of the cohort. Each donor provided a peripheral blood sample, and peripheral blood mononuclear cells were used for TCR beta sequencing. Genomic DNA extraction from the blood cell samples was performed with the Qiagen DNeasy Blood Extraction Kit. The rearrangement combines TRBV6-6 with TRBJ2-1, with TRBD2 as a weak D call on 6 bases. This clonotype was sampled from a woman aged 35 to 49 in good health and CMV-seronegative. The sample comprised PBMCs. The CDR3 region has the sequence CASSSPGLGYNEQFF. The sequenced DNA: TGTGCCAGCAGTTCCCCGGGACTCGGTTACAATGAGCAGTTCTTC.